This entry describes one T cell receptor beta chain. Its antigen is unknown. TCRdb's copy holds only in-frame clones and misses some; the assay was immunoSEQ multiplex PCR. The table includes about 100,000 clones, 90% detected once. These data come from a study of graft-versus-host responses after intestinal transplantation. Across the whole study: Following induction with anti-thymocyte globulin, all recipients were given tacrolimus and steroids for approximately 3 years. Study outcomes and limitations: Some patients had graft-donor T cell macrochimerism. In their allografts, the ratios of graft-versus-host to host-versus-graft T cell clones were high. Association was observed between peak circulating GvH clone levels and early post-transplant HvG declines. The authors found GvH clones in recipient marrow, some appearing first in ileum or blood.

The sequence was obtained from a human patient who received an intestinal transplant, so some T cells may come from the graft donor. The sample consisted of PBMCs, taken around 68 weeks after intestinal transplant.

CDR3 sequence (DNA): TGTGCCAGCAGCGAGGGACAGGGGCACTCTGGAAACACCATATATTTT. This sequence encodes CASSEGQGHSGNTIYF. The chain carries TRBV9 and TRBJ1-3; 10 bases map to TRBD1. The CDR3 is 16 residues long. Germline V gene sequence: CDR1 SGDLS, CDR2 YYNGEE. J lost 0 bases, V lost 3 bases, and 3 bases had no gene match.